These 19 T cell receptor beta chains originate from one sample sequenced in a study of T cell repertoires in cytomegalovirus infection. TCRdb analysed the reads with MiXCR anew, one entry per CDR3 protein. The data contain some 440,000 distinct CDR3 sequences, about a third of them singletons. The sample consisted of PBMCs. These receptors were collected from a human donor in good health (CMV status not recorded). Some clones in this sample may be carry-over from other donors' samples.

The CDR3 is CASRSRDTKHTGELFF. CDR3 nucleotides: TGTGCCAGCAGAAGCCGGGACACTAAACACACCGGGGAGCTGTTTTTT. J is TRBJ2-2 and V is TRBV6-8; D is possibly TRBD1 (6 bases). The CDR3 sequence is 16 residues long. Germline CDR1 MNHGY, CDR2 SAAAGT. The ends were cut back, 6 bases at V and 3 bases at J, with 17 bases in the middle.

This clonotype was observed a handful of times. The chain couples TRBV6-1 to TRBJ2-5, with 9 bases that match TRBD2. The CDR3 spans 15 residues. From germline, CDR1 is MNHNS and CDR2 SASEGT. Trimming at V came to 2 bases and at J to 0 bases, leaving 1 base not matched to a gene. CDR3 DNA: TGTGCCAGCAGTGAATCTAGCGGGGACCAAGAGACCCAGTACTTC. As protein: CASSESSGDQETQYF.

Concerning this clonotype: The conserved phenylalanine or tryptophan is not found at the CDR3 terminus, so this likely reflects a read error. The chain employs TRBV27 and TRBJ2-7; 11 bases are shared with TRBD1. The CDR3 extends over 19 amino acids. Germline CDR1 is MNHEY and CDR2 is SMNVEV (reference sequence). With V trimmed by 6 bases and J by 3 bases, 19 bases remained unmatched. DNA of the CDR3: TGTGCCAGCAGAAATATTTTTGCTGGACAGGGGGCGGCCAACTACGAGCAGTACTTA. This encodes CASRNIFAGQGAANYEQYL.

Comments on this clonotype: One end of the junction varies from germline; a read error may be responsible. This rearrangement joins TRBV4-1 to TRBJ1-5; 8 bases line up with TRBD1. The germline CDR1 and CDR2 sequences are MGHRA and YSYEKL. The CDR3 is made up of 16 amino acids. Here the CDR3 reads CSSSQARGLGNQPQHF. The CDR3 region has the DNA TGTTCCAGCAGCCAAGCCAGGGGGCTCGGTAATCAGCCCCAGCATTTT.

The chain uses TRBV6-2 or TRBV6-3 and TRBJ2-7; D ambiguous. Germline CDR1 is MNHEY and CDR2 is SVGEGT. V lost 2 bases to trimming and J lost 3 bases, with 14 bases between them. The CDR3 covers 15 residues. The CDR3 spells CASSYIFQESYEQYF. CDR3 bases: TGTGCCAGCAGTTACATTTTCCAAGAAAGCTACGAGCAGTACTTC.

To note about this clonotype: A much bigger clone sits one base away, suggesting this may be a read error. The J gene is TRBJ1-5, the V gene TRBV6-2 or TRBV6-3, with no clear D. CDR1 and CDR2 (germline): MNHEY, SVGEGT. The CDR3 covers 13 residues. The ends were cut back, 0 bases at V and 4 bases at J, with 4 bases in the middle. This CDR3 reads CASSYSWNQPQHF. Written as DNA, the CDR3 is TGTGCCAGCAGTTACTCGTGGAATCAGCCCCAGCATTTT.

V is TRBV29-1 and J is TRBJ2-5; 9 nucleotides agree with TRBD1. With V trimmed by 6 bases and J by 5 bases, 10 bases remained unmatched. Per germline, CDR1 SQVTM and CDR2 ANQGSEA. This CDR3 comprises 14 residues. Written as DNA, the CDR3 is TGCAGCGTCCCCCTGGGGACAGGGTATGAGACCCAGTACTTC. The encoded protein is CSVPLGTGYETQYF.

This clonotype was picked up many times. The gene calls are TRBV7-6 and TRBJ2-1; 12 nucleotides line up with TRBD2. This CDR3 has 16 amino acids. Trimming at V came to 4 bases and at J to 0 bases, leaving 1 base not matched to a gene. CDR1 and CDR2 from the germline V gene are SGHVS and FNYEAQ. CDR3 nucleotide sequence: TGTGCCAGCAGCTCGACTAGCGGGGGCTCCTACAATGAGCAGTTCTTC. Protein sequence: CASSSTSGGSYNEQFF.

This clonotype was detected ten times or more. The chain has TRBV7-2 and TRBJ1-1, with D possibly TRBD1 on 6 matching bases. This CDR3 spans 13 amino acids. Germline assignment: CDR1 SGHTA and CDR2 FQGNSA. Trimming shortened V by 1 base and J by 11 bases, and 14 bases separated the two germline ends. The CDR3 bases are TGTGCCAGCAGCTTAGTTGAGGGACATGACGCTTTCTTT. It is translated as CASSLVEGHDAFF.

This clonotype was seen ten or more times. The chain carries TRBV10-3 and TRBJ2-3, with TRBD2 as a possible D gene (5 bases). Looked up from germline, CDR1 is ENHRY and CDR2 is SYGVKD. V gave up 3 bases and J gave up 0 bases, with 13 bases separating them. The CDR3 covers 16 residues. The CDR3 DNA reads TGTGCCATCAGTGACCTCGTAAGCGGAAGCACAGATACGCAGTATTTT. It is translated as CAISDLVSGSTDTQYF.

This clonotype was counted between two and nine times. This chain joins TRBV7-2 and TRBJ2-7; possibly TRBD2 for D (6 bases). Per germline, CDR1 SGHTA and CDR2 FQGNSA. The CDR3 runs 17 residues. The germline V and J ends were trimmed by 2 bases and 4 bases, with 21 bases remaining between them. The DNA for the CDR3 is TGTGCCAGCAGCTTAAGTCTAGCGAGGTCTGCGGATTACGAGCAGTACTTC. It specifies CASSLSLARSADYEQYF.

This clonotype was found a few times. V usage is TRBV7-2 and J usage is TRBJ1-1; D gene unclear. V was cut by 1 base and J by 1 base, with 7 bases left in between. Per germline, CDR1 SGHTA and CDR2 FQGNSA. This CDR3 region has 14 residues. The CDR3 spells CASSLEEGNTEAFF. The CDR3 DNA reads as TGTGCCAGCAGCTTAGAGGAGGGGAACACTGAAGCTTTCTTT. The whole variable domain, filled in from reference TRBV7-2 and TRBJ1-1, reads GAGVSQSPSNKVTEKGKDVELRCDPISGHTALYWYRQSLGQGLEFLIYFQGNSAPDKSGLPSDRFSAERTGGSVSTLTIQRTQQEDSAVYLCASSLEEGNTEAFFGQGTRLTVV.

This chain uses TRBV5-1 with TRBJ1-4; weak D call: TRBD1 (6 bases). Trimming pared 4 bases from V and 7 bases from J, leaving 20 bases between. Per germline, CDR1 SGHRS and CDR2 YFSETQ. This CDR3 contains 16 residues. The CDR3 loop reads CASSRGHPDRGEKLFF. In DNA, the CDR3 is TGCGCCAGCAGCCGGGGGCATCCAGACCGGGGTGAAAAACTGTTTTTT.

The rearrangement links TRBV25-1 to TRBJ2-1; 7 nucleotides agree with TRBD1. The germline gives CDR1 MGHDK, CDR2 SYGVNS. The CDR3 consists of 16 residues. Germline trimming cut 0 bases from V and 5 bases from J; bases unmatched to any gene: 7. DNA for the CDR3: TGTGCCAGCAGTGAATACTGGCAGGGGGATAACAATGAGCAGTTCTTC. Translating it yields CASSEYWQGDNNEQFF. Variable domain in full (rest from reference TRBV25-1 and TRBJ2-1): EADIYQTPRYLVIGTGKKITLECSQTMGHDKMYWYQQDPGMELHLIHYSYGVNSTEKGDLSSESTVSRIRTEHFPLTLESARPSHTSQYLCASSEYWQGDNNEQFFGPGTRLTVL.

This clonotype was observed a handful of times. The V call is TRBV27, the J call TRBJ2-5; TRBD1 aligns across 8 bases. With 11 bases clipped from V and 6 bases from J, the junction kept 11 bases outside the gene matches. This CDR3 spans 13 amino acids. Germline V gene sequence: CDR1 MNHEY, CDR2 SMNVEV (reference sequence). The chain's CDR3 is CAAGQGAVQTQYF. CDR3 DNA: TGTGCCGCAGGGCAGGGGGCGGTTCAGACCCAGTACTTC.

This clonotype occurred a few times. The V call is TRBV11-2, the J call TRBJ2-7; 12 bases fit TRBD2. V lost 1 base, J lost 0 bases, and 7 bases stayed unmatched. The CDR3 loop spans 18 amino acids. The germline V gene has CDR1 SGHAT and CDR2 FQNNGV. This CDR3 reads CASSLGLRLAGDSYEQYF. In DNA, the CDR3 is TGTGCCAGCAGCTTAGGCCTTCGACTAGCGGGGGACTCCTACGAGCAGTACTTC.

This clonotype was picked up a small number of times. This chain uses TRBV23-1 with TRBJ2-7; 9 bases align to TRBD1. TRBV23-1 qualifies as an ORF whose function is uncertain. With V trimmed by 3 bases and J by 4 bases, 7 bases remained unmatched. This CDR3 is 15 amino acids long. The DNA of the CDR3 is TGCGCCAGCAGTCAGCCGGGACAGGGTTCTTACGAGCAGTACTTC. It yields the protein CASSQPGQGSYEQYF.

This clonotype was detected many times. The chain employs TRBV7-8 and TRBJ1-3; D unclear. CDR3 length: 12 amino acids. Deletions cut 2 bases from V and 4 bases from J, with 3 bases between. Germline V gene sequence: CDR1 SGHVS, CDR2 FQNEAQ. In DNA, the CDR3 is TGTGCCAGCAGCTTATTGGGAAACACCATATATTTT. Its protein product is CASSLLGNTIYF.

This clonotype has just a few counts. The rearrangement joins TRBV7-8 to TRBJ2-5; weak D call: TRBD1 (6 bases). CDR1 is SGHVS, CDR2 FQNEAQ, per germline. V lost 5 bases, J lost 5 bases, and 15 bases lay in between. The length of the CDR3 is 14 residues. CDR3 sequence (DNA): TGTGCCAGCAGCGTCCTACAGGGTTTTGAGACCCAGTACTTC. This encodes CASSVLQGFETQYF.